These T cell receptor beta chains were read from a single sample in a study of blood T cell repertoires in COVID-19. Only in-frame clones appear in the TCRdb table, and some are missing; sequencing was by immunoSEQ multiplex PCR. The repertoire consists of some 300,000 clones, with 85% to 95% occurring once and the leading ten covering 3% to 5%. Sequencing was carried out using PBMCs or T cells enriched from blood (not recorded which). Receptors originate from a woman aged 25-40 years who had been exposed to COVID-19. The conserved cysteine and the conserved F or W are not part of the CDR3 here. The order of the fields is CDR3 protein, J gene, clone size, V gene. The size field is filled for only some rows; it gives once, few, many or a size class.

ASSRGGRNTGELF TRBJ2-2 NA TRBV3-1/TRBV3-2
ASSFLQSLAGKETQY TRBJ2-5 NA TRBV7-8
ASSIGQRSSYEQY TRBJ2-7 NA TRBV6-5
ASSHGTQANYGYT TRBJ1-2 few TRBV4-1
ASSVDRGEKLF TRBJ1-4 once TRBV5-1
ASSYGLAGGPNTGELF TRBJ2-2 NA TRBV27
ASSYSQGALYGYT TRBJ1-2 NA TRBV6-2/TRBV6-3
ASSGGRTGAYEQY TRBJ2-7 NA TRBV28
ASSQAQGGNQPQH TRBJ1-5 NA TRBV3-1/TRBV3-2
ATSRIQAFHEQY TRBJ2-7 few TRBV15
ASSSIQNTGELF TRBJ2-2 NA TRBV5-5
SVRLAETDTQY TRBJ2-3 NA TRBV29-1
ASSEVLAGGLDTQY TRBJ2-3 NA TRBV2
ASSIPGVLFEKLF TRBJ1-4 NA TRBV19
ASGLVDRISTNEKLF TRBJ1-4 NA TRBV12-5
ASSQALARHEQF TRBJ2-1 NA TRBV4-3
ASSKPPGQGGTDTQY TRBJ2-3 NA TRBV6-2/TRBV6-3
AWSSLWVGEQY TRBJ2-7 NA TRBV30
ASSFRRQGHGYT TRBJ1-2 NA TRBV27
AISGTLKAGYEQY TRBJ2-7 NA TRBV10-3
ASSLAGRGPSGELF TRBJ2-2 NA TRBV5-1
ASSEDGGGTEAF TRBJ1-1 NA TRBV11-3
AISAETSYSPLH TRBJ1-6 NA TRBV10-3
ASRLGLNTEAF TRBJ1-1 NA TRBV19
ASGSGLAGYTGELF TRBJ2-2 NA TRBV12-5
ASSLAGRANYGYT TRBJ1-2 NA TRBV5-5
ASSDGTGIRKLF TRBJ1-4 NA TRBV9
ASSPGRVGEQY TRBJ2-7 NA TRBV6-5
ASSGGQSNQPQH TRBJ1-5 NA TRBV9
ASSKGTGGLGNTIY TRBJ1-3 NA TRBV7-7
ASSLMNTEAF TRBJ1-1 NA TRBV7-9
ASSLGGPPEAF TRBJ1-1 NA TRBV19
ASSHPVTGGYTIY TRBJ1-3 NA TRBV4-1
ASSTTTGGVYEQY TRBJ2-7 once TRBV13
ASSQELRQGSNQPQH TRBJ1-5 NA TRBV4-1
ASSSQTGRDGYT TRBJ1-2 NA TRBV7-8
ASSSPLSGNTIY TRBJ1-3 NA TRBV7-9
ASSFVPGQGTQY TRBJ2-5 once TRBV28
ASSREVLTEAF TRBJ1-1 NA TRBV9
ASQAQNQPQH TRBJ1-5 NA TRBV28
ASSFTESSPLH TRBJ1-6 once TRBV6-5
SASTSGTGNLF TRBJ1-4 NA TRBV20-1
AISESTLRSGANVLT TRBJ2-6 NA TRBV10-3
ASSVGTGGLLGYT TRBJ1-2 NA TRBV2
AWSAGSTEAF TRBJ1-1 NA TRBV30
ASIWDRSSTDTQY TRBJ2-3 NA TRBV2
ASSVGTSNTDTQY TRBJ2-3 NA TRBV9
ASSSGTEWSSSYEQY TRBJ2-7 once TRBV5-5
ASSFRTGARDYGYT TRBJ1-2 NA TRBV7-9
ASTTGNTEAF TRBJ1-1 NA TRBV19